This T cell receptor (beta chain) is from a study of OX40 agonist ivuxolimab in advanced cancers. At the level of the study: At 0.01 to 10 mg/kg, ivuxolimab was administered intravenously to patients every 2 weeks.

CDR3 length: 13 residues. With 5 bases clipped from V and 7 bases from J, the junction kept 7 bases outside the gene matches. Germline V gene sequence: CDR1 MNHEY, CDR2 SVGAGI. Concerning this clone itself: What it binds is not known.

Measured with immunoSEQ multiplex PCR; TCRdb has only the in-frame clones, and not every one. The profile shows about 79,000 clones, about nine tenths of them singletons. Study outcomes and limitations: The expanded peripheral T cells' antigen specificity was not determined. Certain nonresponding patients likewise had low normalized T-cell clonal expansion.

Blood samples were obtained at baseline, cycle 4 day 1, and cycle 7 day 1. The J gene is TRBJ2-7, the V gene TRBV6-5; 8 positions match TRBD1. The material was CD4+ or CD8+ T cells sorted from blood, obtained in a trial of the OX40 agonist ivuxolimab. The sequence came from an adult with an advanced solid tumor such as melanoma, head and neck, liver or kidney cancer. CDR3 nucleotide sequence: TGTGCCAGCAGTCTCAGGGGGCTGGGAGAGCAGTACTTC. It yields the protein CASSLRGLGEQYF.